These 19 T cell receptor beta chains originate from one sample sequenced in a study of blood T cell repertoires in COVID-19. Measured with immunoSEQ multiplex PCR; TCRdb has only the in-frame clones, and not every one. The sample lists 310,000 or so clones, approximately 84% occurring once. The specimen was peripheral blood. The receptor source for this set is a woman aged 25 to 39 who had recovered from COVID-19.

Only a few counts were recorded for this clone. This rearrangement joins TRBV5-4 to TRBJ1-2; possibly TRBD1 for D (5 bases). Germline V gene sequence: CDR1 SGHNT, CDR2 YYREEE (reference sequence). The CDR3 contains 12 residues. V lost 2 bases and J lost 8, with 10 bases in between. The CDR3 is CASSFREQGYTF. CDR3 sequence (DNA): TGTGCCAGCAGCTTCAGGGAACAAGGCTACACCTTC.

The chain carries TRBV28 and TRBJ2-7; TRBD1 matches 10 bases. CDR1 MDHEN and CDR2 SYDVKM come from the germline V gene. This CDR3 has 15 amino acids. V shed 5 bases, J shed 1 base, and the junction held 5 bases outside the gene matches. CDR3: CASSPGTGVSYEQYF. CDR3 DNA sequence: TGTGCCAGCAGTCCCGGGACAGGGGTTTCCTACGAGCAGTACTTC.

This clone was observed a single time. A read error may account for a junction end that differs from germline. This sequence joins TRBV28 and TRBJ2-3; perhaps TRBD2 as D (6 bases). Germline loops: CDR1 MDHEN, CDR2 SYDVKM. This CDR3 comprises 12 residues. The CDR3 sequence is CAGSGSTDTQYF. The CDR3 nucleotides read TGCGCCGGAAGCGGGAGCACAGATACGCAGTATTTT.

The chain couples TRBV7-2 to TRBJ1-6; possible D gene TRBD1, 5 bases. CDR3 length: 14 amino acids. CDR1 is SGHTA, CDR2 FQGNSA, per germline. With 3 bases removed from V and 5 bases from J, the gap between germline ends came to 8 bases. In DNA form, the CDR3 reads TGTGCCAGCAGCTTGGGGGGGAATAATTCACCCCTCCACTTT. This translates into CASSLGGNNSPLHF.

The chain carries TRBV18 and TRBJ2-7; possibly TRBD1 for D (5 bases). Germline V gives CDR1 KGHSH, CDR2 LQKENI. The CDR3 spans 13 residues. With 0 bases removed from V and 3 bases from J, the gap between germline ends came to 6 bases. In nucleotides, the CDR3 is TGTGCCAGCTCACCACCGACAGACTACGAGCAGTACTTC. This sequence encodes CASSPPTDYEQYF.

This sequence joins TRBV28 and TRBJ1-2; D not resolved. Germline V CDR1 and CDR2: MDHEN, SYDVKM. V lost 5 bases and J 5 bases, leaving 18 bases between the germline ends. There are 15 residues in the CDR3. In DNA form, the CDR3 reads TGTGCCAGCAGTGACGACACCGGGGTAGGGTATGGCTACACCTTC. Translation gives CASSDDTGVGYGYTF.

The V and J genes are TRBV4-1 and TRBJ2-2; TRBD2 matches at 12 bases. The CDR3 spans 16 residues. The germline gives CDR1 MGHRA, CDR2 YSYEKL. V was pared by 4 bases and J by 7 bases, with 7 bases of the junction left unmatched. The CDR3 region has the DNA TGCGCCAGCAGCCTCACTAGCGGGGGGCCGCTCGGGGAGCTGTTTTTT. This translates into CASSLTSGGPLGELFF.

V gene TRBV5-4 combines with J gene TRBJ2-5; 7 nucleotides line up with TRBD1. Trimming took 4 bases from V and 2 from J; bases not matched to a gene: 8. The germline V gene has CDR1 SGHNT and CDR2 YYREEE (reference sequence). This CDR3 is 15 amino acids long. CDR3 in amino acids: CASSRDSGQQETQYF. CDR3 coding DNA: TGTGCCAGCAGCCGGGACAGCGGACAGCAAGAGACCCAGTACTTC.

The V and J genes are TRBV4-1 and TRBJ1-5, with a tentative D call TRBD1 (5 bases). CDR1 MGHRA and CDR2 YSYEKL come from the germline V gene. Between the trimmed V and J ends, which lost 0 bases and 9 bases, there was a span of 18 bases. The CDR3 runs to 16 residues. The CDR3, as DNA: TGCGCCAGCAGCCAAGATGCGGCCAGGGCTAGACGGCCCCAGCATTTT. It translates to CASSQDAARARRPQHF.

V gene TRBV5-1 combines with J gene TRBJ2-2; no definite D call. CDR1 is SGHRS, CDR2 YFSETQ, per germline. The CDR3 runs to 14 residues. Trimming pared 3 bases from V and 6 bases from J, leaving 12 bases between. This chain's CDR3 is CASSSSQVPGELFF. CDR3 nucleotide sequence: TGCGCCAGCAGCTCATCTCAGGTTCCCGGGGAGCTGTTTTTT.

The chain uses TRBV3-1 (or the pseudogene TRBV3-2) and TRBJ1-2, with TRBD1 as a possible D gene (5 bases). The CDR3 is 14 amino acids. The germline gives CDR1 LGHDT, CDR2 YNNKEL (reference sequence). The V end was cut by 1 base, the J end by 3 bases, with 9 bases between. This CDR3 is CASSQVLGDYGYTF. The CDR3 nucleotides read TGTGCCAGCAGCCAAGTTCTAGGGGACTATGGCTACACCTTC.

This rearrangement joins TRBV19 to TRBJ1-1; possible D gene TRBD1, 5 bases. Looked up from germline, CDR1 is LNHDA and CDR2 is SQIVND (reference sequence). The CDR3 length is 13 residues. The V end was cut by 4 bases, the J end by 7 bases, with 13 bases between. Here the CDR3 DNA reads TGTGCCAGTAGTACAGGGCAAGGTGATGAAGCTTTCTTT. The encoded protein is CASSTGQGDEAFF. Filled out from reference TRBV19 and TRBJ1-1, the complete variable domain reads DGGITQSPKYLFRKEGQNVTLSCEQNLNHDAMYWYRQDPGQGLRLIYYSQIVNDFQKGDIAEGYSVSREKKESFPLTVTSAQKNPTAFYLCASSTGQGDEAFFGQGTRLTVV.

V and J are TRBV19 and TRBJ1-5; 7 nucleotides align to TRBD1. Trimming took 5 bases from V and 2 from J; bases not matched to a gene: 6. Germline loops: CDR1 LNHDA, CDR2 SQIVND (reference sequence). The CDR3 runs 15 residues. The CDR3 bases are TGTGCCAGTAGTGCCCGACAGGGAGGCAATCAGCCCCAGCATTTT. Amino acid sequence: CASSARQGGNQPQHF. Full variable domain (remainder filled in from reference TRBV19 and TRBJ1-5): DGGITQSPKYLFRKEGQNVTLSCEQNLNHDAMYWYRQDPGQGLRLIYYSQIVNDFQKGDIAEGYSVSREKKESFPLTVTSAQKNPTAFYLCASSARQGGNQPQHFGDGTRLSIL.

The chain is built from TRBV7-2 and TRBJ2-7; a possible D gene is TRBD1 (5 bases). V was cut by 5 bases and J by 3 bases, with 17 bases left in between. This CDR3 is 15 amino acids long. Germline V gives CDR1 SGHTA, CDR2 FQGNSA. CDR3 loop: CASSSTAGPGYEQYF. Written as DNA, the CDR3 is TGTGCCAGCAGCAGTACGGCAGGGCCGGGCTACGAGCAGTACTTC.

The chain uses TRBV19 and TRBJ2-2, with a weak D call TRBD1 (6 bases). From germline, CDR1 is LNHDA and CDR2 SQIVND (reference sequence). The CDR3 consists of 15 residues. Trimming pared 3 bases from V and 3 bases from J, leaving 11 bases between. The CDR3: CASSISDSYTGELFF. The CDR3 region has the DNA TGTGCCAGTAGTATCTCGGACAGCTACACCGGGGAGCTGTTTTTT.

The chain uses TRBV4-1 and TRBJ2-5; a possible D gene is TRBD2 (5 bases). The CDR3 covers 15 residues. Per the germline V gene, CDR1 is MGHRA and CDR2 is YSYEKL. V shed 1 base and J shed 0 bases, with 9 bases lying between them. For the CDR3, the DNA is TGCGCCAGCAGCCAAGTCCCGGGGAACCAAGAGACCCAGTACTTC. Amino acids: CASSQVPGNQETQYF.

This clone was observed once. CDR3 sequence: CASSPGRNQPQHF. CDR3 DNA: TGTGCCAGCAGCCCCGGTCGCAATCAGCCCCAGCATTTT. The J gene is TRBJ1-5, the V gene TRBV5-6; no definite D call. Trimming took 4 bases from V and 2 from J, leaving 7 bases between them. The CDR3 spans 13 residues. Per the germline V gene, CDR1 is SGHDT and CDR2 is YYEEEE. The entire variable domain, with the rest obtained from reference TRBV5-6 and TRBJ1-5, is as follows: DAGVTQSPTHLIKTRGQQVTLRCSPKSGHDTVSWYQQALGQGPQFIFQYYEEEERQRGNFPDRFSGHQFPNYSSELNVNALLLGDSALYLCASSPGRNQPQHFGDGTRLSIL.

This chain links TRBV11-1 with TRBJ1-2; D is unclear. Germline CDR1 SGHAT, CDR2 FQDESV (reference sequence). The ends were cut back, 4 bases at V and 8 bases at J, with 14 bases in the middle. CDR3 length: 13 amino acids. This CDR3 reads CASSSRPREGYTF. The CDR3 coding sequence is TGTGCCAGCAGCTCGCGGCCCAGAGAGGGCTACACCTTC.

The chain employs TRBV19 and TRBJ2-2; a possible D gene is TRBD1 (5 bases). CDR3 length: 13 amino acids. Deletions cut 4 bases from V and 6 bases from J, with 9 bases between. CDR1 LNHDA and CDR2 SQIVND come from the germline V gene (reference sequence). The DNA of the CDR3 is TGTGCCAGTAGTACCCAGGGTGCCGGGGAGCTGTTTTTT. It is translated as CASSTQGAGELFF. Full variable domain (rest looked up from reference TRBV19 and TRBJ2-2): DGGITQSPKYLFRKEGQNVTLSCEQNLNHDAMYWYRQDPGQGLRLIYYSQIVNDFQKGDIAEGYSVSREKKESFPLTVTSAQKNPTAFYLCASSTQGAGELFFGEGSRLTVL.